The following is a T cell receptor beta chain sequence with its context. Clones were sequenced by immunoSEQ multiplex PCR, and TCRdb holds only the in-frame ones, with some missing. The sample yields tens of thousands of clones, roughly 90% seen once. The data were obtained in a study of OX40 agonist ivuxolimab in advanced cancers. Germline CDR1 MDHEN, CDR2 SYDVKM. The length of the CDR3 is 15 residues. Between the trimmed V and J ends, which lost 5 bases and 5 bases, there was a span of 15 bases. This sequence joins TRBV28 and TRBJ1-4; D call uncertain. The sequence came from an adult with an advanced solid tumor such as melanoma, head and neck, liver or kidney cancer. The material sequenced was CD4+ or CD8+ T cells sorted from blood, taken in a trial of the OX40 agonist ivuxolimab. The CDR3 spells CASSPKFRPNEKLFF. CDR3 DNA: TGTGCCAGCAGTCCCAAGTTTCGCCCCAATGAAAAACTGTTTTTT.